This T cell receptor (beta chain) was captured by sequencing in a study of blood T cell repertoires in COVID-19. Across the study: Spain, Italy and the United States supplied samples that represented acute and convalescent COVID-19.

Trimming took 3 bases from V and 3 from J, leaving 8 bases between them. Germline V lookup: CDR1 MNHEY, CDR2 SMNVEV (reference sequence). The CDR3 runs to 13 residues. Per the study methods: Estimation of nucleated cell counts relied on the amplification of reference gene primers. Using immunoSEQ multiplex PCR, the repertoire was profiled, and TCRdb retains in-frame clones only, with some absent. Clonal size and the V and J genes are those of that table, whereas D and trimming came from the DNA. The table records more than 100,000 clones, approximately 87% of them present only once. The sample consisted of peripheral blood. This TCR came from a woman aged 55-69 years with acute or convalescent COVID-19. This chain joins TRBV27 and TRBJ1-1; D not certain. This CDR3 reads CASSLRPYTEAFF. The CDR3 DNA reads TGTGCCAGCAGTTTGCGGCCTTACACTGAAGCTTTCTTT.